This TCR beta chain was observed in a study of cytomegalovirus exposure and HLA in healthy donors. Study-level background: From HLA-typed donors, an early data release held approximately 85 million unique TCRs. Overall study findings and caveats: Researchers catalogued approximately 170 TCR beta chains as cytomegalovirus-associated. TCR beta sequences numbering more than 15,000 were associated with HLA alleles at 0.05 false discovery rate in a later analysis. Reportedly, diagnosis of cytomegalovirus status by the classifier showed high specificity and sensitivity.

Primers: 60 Vbeta forward and 13 Jbeta reverse. Generated by immunoSEQ multiplex PCR, the TCRdb table keeps only in-frame clones and is missing some. The sample has some 190,000 clones, 80% to 90% seen once. In regard to this clone: Its antigen is not identified.

The sequencing input was PBMCs. The TCR originated in a woman in her twenties or thirties in good health and CMV-seronegative.

CDR3 coding DNA: TGCGCCAGCAGCGACTGGGACAGGGAGGCCACTGAAGCTTTCTTT. This encodes CASSDWDREATEAFF. This chain joins TRBV4-1 and TRBJ1-1; TRBD1 matches 9 bases. The CDR3 totals 15 residues. Trimming removed 5 bases from V and 4 bases from J; junction bases left unmatched: 8. Germline V gene lookup returns CDR1 MGHRA and CDR2 YSYEKL.